The clone carrying this TCR beta chain has a count of ten or more. Its antigen remains unidentified. This related bone marrow graft donor gave peripheral blood on the day of marrow donation. The source of the sample is a study of T cells after posttransplantation cyclophosphamide. Trimming removed 0 bases from V and 0 bases from J, with 2 bases in between. This CDR3 spans 13 amino acids. CDR1 is MNHEY, CDR2 SVGAGI, per germline. Repertoires were generated with immunoSEQ multiplex PCR, while TCRdb's copy carries only in-frame clones and drops some. The specimen has around 26,000 clones, none found just once. Whole-study results and caveats: Blood and skin or GI T cell repertoires showed limited TRB overlap. Later blood repertoires were often dominated by clones from the donor CD8+ memory compartment. Recipient CMV seropositivity and CMV reactivation strongly tracked TRB clonality.

The material sequenced was PBMCs. The chain uses TRBV6-5 and TRBJ1-1; D remains unclear. This sequence was found in a woman between 45 and 60 years old in good health, CMV-negative, and a related stem cell transplant donor. The CDR3 bases are TGTGCCAGCAGTTACTCCTTGAACACTGAAGCTTTCTTT. Its protein is CASSYSLNTEAFF.